This passage covers 23 T cell receptor beta chains from one sample sequenced in a study of Graves' ophthalmopathy and Graves' hyperthyroidism. Amplification of TCR beta CDR3 regions used RNA transcripts. The library came from an HTBI-primed first-round RT-PCR and a second-round multiplex PCR. TCRdb processed the multiplex PCR reads anew with MiXCR; each CDR3 protein has one entry. This table holds hundreds of thousands of distinct CDR3 sequences, over 40% found once. What was sequenced was peripheral blood. Receptors originate from an adult man with Graves' ophthalmopathy.

The chain has TRBV9 and TRBJ2-6; D uncertain. This CDR3 is built from 15 residues. Trimming left V 3 bases short and J 0 bases short, with 7 bases between. The germline V gene has CDR1 SGDLS and CDR2 YYNGEE. The CDR3 reads CASSGGNSGANVLTF. The CDR3, as DNA: TGTGCCAGCAGCGGAGGCAACTCTGGGGCCAACGTCCTGACTTTC.

This clonotype came up a few times. The chain combines TRBV7-2 with TRBJ2-2, with 7 bases identical to TRBD2. J gave up 0 bases and V 7 bases, and 5 bases lay outside the gene matches. The CDR3 totals 15 residues. In germline, CDR1 is SGHTA, CDR2 FQGNSA. The CDR3 protein is CASTWGGANTGELFF. In nucleotides, the CDR3 is TGTGCCAGCACCTGGGGGGGGGCGAACACCGGGGAGCTGTTTTTT.

This clonotype appeared a single time. V gene TRBV10-2 combines with J gene TRBJ2-2; 11 bases match TRBD2. The J segment lost 2 bases and the V segment lost 11 bases, leaving 7 bases of the junction unmatched. The CDR3 loop spans 15 amino acids. CDR1 and CDR2 from the germline V gene are WSHSY and SAAADI. Here the CDR3 DNA reads TGCGCCGGGACTAGCGGACCTGGAAACACCGGGGAGCTGTTTTTT. Its protein product is CAGTSGPGNTGELFF.

The chain joins TRBV2 to TRBJ2-7; the D gene is possibly TRBD1 (6 bases). The closer fit of TRBJ2-1 to the DNA end suggests the J call may be wrong. CDR1 and CDR2 from the germline V gene are SNHLY and FYNNEI. This CDR3 region has 13 residues. The CDR3: CASSRTVFNEQFF. The CDR3 DNA follows: TGTGCCAGCAGCCGGACAGTTTTCAATGAGCAGTTCTTC.

Of note for this clonotype: A much larger clone differs by one base, so this may be a read error. This chain connects TRBV24-1 to TRBJ1-5, with a possible D match to TRBD1 (5 bases). Germline V gene data show CDR1 as KGHDR and CDR2 as SFDVKD. The CDR3 totals 14 residues. The V gene lost 4 bases and the J gene lost 7 bases, with 13 bases spanning the gap. The CDR3 sequence is CATSERRDGQPQHF. The DNA for the CDR3 is TGTGCCACCAGTGAACGCAGGGACGGCCAGCCCCAGCATTTT.

This clonotype was observed at least ten times. Its ends do not fully match the called genes, so a read error is possible. The chain carries TRBV7-2 and TRBJ1-3; D is uncertain. The CDR3 is made up of 12 amino acids. Germline V gene sequence: CDR1 SGHTA, CDR2 FQGNSA. The CDR3 DNA reads TGTGCCAGCAGCTCCTCTGCAAACACCATATATTTT. Translating gives CASSSSANTIYF.

This clonotype appeared a few times. V and J are TRBV24-1 and TRBJ2-3; perhaps TRBD2 as D (5 bases). Trimming shortened V by 3 bases and J by 3 bases, and 6 bases separated the two germline ends. The germline V gene has CDR1 KGHDR and CDR2 SFDVKD. The CDR3 has 13 residues. CDR3 sequence reads: CATSDGGTDTQYF. The DNA of the CDR3 is TGTGCCACCAGTGATGGCGGGACAGATACGCAGTATTTT.

This clonotype was seen at least ten times. This chain links TRBV7-9 with TRBJ1-4; tentative D call: TRBD1 (6 bases). The CDR3 covers 15 residues. V lost 6 bases and J lost 0, with 11 bases in between. CDR1 is SEHNR, CDR2 FQNEAQ, per germline (reference sequence). This CDR3 reads CASRIGQSTNEKLFF. As DNA, the CDR3 is TGTGCCAGCAGGATTGGACAGTCAACTAATGAAAAACTGTTTTTT.

This clonotype was seen many times. The chain has TRBV5-1 and TRBJ1-6, with D unclear. This CDR3 contains 14 residues. Deletions cut 0 bases from V and 8 bases from J, with 9 bases between. CDR1 and CDR2 from the germline V gene are SGHRS and YFSETQ. The CDR3 here is CASSLEVDYSPLHF. CDR3 sequence (DNA): TGCGCCAGCAGCTTGGAGGTGGACTATTCACCCCTCCACTTT.

The V and J genes are TRBV2 and TRBJ1-1; possible D gene TRBD1, 6 bases. Per germline, CDR1 SNHLY and CDR2 FYNNEI. V dropped 6 bases and J dropped 4 bases, with 18 bases sitting between them. This CDR3 is 15 amino acids long. The CDR3: CASRNPTGLGTEAFF. The DNA of the CDR3 is TGTGCCAGCAGAAACCCGACAGGACTAGGCACTGAAGCTTTCTTT.

The V gene is TRBV6-1, the J gene TRBJ1-2; TRBD1 matches 10 bases. Germline loops: CDR1 MNHNS, CDR2 SASEGT. The junction had 4 bases not matched to a gene; V was cut back by 6 bases and J by 6 bases. The CDR3 has 13 amino acids. The CDR3 DNA reads as TGTGCCAGCAGAGGACAGGGGGACGATGGCTACACCTTC. Its protein product is CASRGQGDDGYTF.

The chain combines TRBV29-1 with TRBJ1-1; D remains unclear. CDR1 SQVTM and CDR2 ANQGSEA come from the germline V gene. The CDR3 loop spans 12 amino acids. The CDR3 is CSYSVANTEAFF. The CDR3 DNA reads TGCAGTTACTCCGTCGCCAACACTGAAGCTTTCTTT.

Concerning this clonotype: Being one base from a much bigger clone, this may be a read error. V and J are TRBV15 and TRBJ2-3; D call uncertain. This CDR3 contains 14 residues. V was clipped by 3 bases and J by 8 bases, with 15 bases between them. The germline V gene encodes CDR1 LNHNV and CDR2 YYDKDF (reference sequence). In DNA, the CDR3 is TGTGCCACCAGCAGGGACCCAGGCTCAGGTACGCAGTATTTT. It encodes CATSRDPGSGTQYF.

This clonotype came up many times. The gene calls are TRBV2 and TRBJ1-5; D may be TRBD1 (6 bases). This CDR3 spans 13 amino acids. Deletions cut 9 bases from V and 3 bases from J, with 12 bases between. Looked up from germline, CDR1 is SNHLY and CDR2 is FYNNEI. CDR3 in amino acids: CASTGQINQPQHF. The CDR3 bases are TGTGCCAGTACTGGACAGATCAATCAGCCCCAGCATTTT.

The chain carries TRBV29-1 and TRBJ1-1; D possibly corresponds to TRBD1 (5 bases). The CDR3 length is 14 residues. CDR1 and CDR2 (germline): SQVTM, ANQGSEA. Trimming cost V 6 bases and J 1 base, with 15 bases left between them. This CDR3 reads CSVARQGWNTEAFF. Written as DNA, the CDR3 is TGCAGCGTCGCCCGGCAGGGTTGGAACACTGAAGCTTTCTTT. Combining the CDR3 with reference TRBV29-1 and TRBJ1-1 gives the whole variable domain SAVISQKPSRDICQRGTSLTIQCQVDSQVTMMFWYRQQPGQSLTLIATANQGSEATYESGFVIDKFPISRPNLTFSTLTVSNMSPEDSSIYLCSVARQGWNTEAFFGQGTRLTVV.

This clonotype has a handful of counts. The rearrangement uses TRBV5-5 and TRBJ2-7, with D possibly being TRBD2 (6 bases). Between the trimmed V and J ends, which lost 4 bases and 5 bases, there was a span of 16 bases. Germline values: CDR1 SGHKS, CDR2 YYEKEE (reference sequence). The CDR3 covers 14 residues. For the CDR3, the DNA is TGTGCCAGCAGCCGAGGTGGGGGGAAGGACGAGCAGTACTTC. Its translation: CASSRGGGKDEQYF.

The chain has TRBV29-1 and TRBJ2-5; 12 bases match TRBD2. Germline V lookup: CDR1 SQVTM, CDR2 ANQGSEA. J was trimmed by 6 bases and V by 7 bases; bases with no gene match: 9. This CDR3 has 14 amino acids. The CDR3 DNA reads TGCAGCGCCCCTAGCGGGGGGGCTATAAAGACCCAGTACTTC. Protein product: CSAPSGGAIKTQYF.

In this sample, this clonotype turned up many times. The J gene is TRBJ1-3, the V gene TRBV2; 10 nucleotides line up with TRBD1. Per the germline V gene, CDR1 is SNHLY and CDR2 is FYNNEI. J lost 2 bases, V lost 0 bases, and 1 base had no gene match. This CDR3 has 16 amino acids. CDR3 DNA sequence: TGTGCCAGCAGTGAAGCGGGACAGGGGCCTGGAAACACCATATATTTT. Its protein product is CASSEAGQGPGNTIYF.

This clonotype was picked up many times. This chain joins TRBV7-8 and TRBJ1-5; D call uncertain. The CDR3 length is 12 residues. V dropped 4 bases and J dropped 5 bases, with 6 bases sitting between them. Germline CDR1 and CDR2: SGHVS and FQNEAQ. CDR3 in amino acids: CASSWADQPQHF. CDR3 nucleotide sequence: TGTGCCAGCAGCTGGGCAGATCAGCCCCAGCATTTT.

Here the CDR3 DNA reads TGTGCCTGGAGGTTGAAGGGCGGGCAGCCCCAGCATTTT. Protein: CAWRLKGGQPQHF. The chain joins TRBV19 to TRBJ1-5, with D hard to call. Trimming left V 11 bases short and J 7 bases short, with 18 bases between. The germline V gene has CDR1 LNHDA and CDR2 SQIVND (reference sequence). The CDR3 has 13 residues.

CDR3 coding DNA: TGTGCCAGCAGTGCGAGGACAGATAGCAATCAGCCCCAGCATTTT. Protein product: CASSARTDSNQPQHF. The chain joins TRBV2 to TRBJ1-5, with TRBD1 as a possible D gene (6 bases). CDR1 SNHLY and CDR2 FYNNEI come from the germline V gene. Trimming left V 4 bases short and J 0 bases short, with 10 bases between. CDR3 length equals 15 residues.

The sample holds a few counts of this clonotype. This chain links TRBV6-5 with TRBJ1-1; D possibly corresponds to TRBD1 (5 bases). Germline lookup yields CDR1 MNHEY and CDR2 SVGAGI. CDR3 size: 16 residues. Trimming took off 4 bases at V and 0 bases at J, with 15 bases between the two ends. The CDR3, as DNA: TGTGCCAGCAGTTTGGACAATATCAGAGTGAACACTGAAGCTTTCTTT. This codes for CASSLDNIRVNTEAFF.

This clonotype was observed a handful of times. Because it lacks the conserved phenylalanine or tryptophan at the end, this CDR3 is likely a read error. The DNA is omitted, as the CDR3 cannot be located on it reliably, and the CDR3 follows TCRdb's listing. The CDR3 region is CASSLELG. This chain links TRBV7-9 with TRBJ2-7. Germline lookup yields CDR1 SEHNR and CDR2 FQNEAQ (reference sequence). From its first to its last residue, the CDR3 has 8 amino acids.